The 8 T cell receptor beta chains below all came from one sample that was sequenced in a study of blood T cells in healthy people across ages. Primed by a sample-barcoded 5' primer and a J-beta primer mix, a second PCR proceeded for 7 to 11 cycles. TCRdb fed the 5' RACE reads into MiXCR, producing one record per CDR3 protein. The data show 600,000 to 850,000 distinct CDR3 sequences, with 20% to 25% seen just once and more than 8.5% held by the top ten. A further study also used this sample, focusing on T cells of mothers and their children.

Sequenced: blood. The receptors were gathered from a boy between 10 and 17 years old in good health.

This chain connects TRBV14 to TRBJ1-1; tentative D call: TRBD1 (5 bases). Germline lookup yields CDR1 SGHDN and CDR2 FVKESK. CDR3 size: 16 residues. V lost 2 bases, J lost 2 bases, and 15 bases lay in between. The CDR3: CASSQTAGAENTEAFF. The CDR3 DNA sequence: TGTGCCAGCAGCCAAACGGCCGGGGCAGAAAACACTGAAGCTTTCTTT.

This clonotype was observed a few times. This sequence joins TRBV2 and TRBJ1-4; a possible D gene is TRBD1 (5 bases). CDR1 and CDR2 from the germline V gene are SNHLY and FYNNEI. CDR3 length equals 16 residues. V lost 3 bases and J lost 8, with 19 bases in between. The CDR3 sequence is CASSDLIGQGGEKLFF. In DNA, the CDR3 is TGTGCCAGCAGTGACCTCATCGGCCAGGGAGGAGAAAAACTGTTTTTT.

This clonotype was observed a few times. This chain uses TRBV2 with TRBJ2-7; tentatively, D is TRBD1 (5 bases). CDR1 and CDR2 from the germline V gene are SNHLY and FYNNEI. CDR3 length equals 13 residues. V was pared by 6 bases and J by 0 bases, with 9 bases between. The CDR3 DNA reads TGTGCCAGCAGAGCAGGGATCTCCTACGAGCAGTACTTC. Translating gives CASRAGISYEQYF.

This clonotype was detected a few times. DNA for the CDR3: TGCAGCGTTGAAGGCGACAGGGTTGAAGCTTTCTTT. It codes for CSVEGDRVEAFF. The rearrangement links TRBV29-1 to TRBJ1-1; 7 bases fit TRBD1. Germline lookup yields CDR1 SQVTM and CDR2 ANQGSEA. This CDR3 is 12 amino acids long. Trimming removed 1 base from V and 7 bases from J; junction bases left unmatched: 3.

This clonotype was counted a few times. The CDR3 sequence is CASSSVPYNEQFF. The DNA for the CDR3 is TGTGCCAGCAGCTCCGTCCCCTACAATGAGCAGTTCTTC. The V gene is TRBV11-2, the J gene TRBJ2-1; D unresolved. CDR1 SGHAT and CDR2 FQNNGV come from the germline V gene. The CDR3 has 13 amino acids. Trimming took 4 bases from V and 2 from J, leaving 6 bases between them.

The rearrangement uses TRBV7-9 and TRBJ2-5; TRBD2 matches at 7 bases. The V and J ends lost 5 bases and 4 bases, in that order; junction bases with no gene match: 13. Germline CDR1 SEHNR, CDR2 FQNEAQ (reference sequence). The CDR3 runs 16 residues. Here the CDR3 reads CASSPGVAGMGETQYF. The CDR3, as DNA: TGTGCCAGCAGCCCCGGTGTAGCGGGCATGGGAGAGACCCAGTACTTC.

This clonotype occurred a few times. The chain employs TRBV5-1 and TRBJ2-3; tentatively, D is TRBD2 (5 bases). Deletions cut 4 bases from V and 0 bases from J, with 12 bases between. The CDR3 extends over 15 amino acids. Per the germline V gene, CDR1 is SGHRS and CDR2 is YFSETQ. The CDR3 protein is CASSEWGASTDTQYF. The DNA of the CDR3 is TGCGCCAGCAGCGAGTGGGGAGCTAGCACAGATACGCAGTATTTT.

This chain joins TRBV5-1 and TRBJ2-1, with 7 bases fitting TRBD1. Germline V CDR1 and CDR2: SGHRS, YFSETQ. V dropped 7 bases and J dropped 2; count of bases not matched to a gene: 6. CDR3 length equals 14 residues. The CDR3 region has the DNA TGCGCCAGCTCCCGGGACAGCACCTACAATGAGCAGTTCTTC. Amino acids: CASSRDSTYNEQFF.